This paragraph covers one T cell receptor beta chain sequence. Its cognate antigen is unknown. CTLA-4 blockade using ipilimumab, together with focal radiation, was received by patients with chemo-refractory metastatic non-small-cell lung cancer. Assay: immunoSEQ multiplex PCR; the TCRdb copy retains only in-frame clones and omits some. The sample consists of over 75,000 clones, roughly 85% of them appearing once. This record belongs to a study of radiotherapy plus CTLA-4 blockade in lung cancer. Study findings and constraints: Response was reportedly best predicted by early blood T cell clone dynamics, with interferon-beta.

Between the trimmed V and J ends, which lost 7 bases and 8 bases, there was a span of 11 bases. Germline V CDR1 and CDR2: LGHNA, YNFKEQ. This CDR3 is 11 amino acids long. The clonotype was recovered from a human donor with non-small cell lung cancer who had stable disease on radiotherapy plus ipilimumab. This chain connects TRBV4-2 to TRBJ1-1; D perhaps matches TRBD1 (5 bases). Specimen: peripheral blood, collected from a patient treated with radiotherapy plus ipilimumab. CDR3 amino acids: CASTSGTEAFF. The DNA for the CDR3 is TGTGCCAGCACCTCAGGGACCGAAGCTTTCTTT.